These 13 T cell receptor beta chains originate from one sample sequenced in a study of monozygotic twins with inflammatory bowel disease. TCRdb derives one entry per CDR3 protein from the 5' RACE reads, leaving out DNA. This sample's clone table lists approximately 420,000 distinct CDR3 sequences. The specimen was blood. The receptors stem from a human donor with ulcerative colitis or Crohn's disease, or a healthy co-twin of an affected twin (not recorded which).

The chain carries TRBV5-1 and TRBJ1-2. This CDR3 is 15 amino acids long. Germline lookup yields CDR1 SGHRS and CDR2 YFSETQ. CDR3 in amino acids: CASSLGTALGYGYTF.

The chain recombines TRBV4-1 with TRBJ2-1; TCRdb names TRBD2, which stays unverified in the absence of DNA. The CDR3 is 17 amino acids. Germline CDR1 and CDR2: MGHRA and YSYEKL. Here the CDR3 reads CASSQRALAGAYNEQFF.

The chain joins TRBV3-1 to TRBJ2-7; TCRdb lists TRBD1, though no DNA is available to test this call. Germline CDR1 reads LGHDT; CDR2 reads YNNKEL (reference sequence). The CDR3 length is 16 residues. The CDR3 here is CASSQDGAGRGNEQYF.

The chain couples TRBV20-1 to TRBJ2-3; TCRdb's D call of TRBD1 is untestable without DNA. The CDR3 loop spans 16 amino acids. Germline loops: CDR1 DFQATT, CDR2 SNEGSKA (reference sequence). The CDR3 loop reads CSASPPLRENTDTQYF.

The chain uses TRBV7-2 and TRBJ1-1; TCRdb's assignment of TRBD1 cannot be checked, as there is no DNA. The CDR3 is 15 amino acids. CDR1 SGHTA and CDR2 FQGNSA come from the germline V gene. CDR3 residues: CASSPGGKGGTEAFF.

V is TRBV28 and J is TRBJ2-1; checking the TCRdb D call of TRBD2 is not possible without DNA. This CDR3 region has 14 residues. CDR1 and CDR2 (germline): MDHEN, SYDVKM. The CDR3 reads CASSSFGGGNEQFF.

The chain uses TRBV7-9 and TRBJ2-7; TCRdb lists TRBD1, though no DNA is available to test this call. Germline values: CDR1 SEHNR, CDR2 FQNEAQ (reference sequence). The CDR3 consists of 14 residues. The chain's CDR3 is CASSSLGRSYEQYF. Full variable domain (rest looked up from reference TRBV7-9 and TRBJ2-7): DTGVSQNPRHKITKRGQNVTFRCDPISEHNRLYWYRQTLGQGPEFLTYFQNEAQLEKSRLLSDRFSAERPKGSFSTLEIQRTEQGDSAMYLCASSSLGRSYEQYFGPGTRLTVT.

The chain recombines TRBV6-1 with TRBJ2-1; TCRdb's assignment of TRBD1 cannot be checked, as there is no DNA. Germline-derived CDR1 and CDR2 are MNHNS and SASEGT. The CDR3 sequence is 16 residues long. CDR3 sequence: CASSEFPGGLYNEQFF.

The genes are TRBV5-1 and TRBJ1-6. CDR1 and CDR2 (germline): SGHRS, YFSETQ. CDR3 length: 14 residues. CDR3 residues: CASSLGTVDSPLHF.

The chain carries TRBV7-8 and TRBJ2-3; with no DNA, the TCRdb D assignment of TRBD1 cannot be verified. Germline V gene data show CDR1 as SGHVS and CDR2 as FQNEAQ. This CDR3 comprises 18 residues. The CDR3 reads CASSSDSSFVISTDTQYF.

This CDR3 is CASSLWDDEKLFF. The rearrangement uses TRBV5-5 and TRBJ1-4. This CDR3 is built from 13 residues. Germline CDR1 is SGHKS and CDR2 is YYEKEE (reference sequence).

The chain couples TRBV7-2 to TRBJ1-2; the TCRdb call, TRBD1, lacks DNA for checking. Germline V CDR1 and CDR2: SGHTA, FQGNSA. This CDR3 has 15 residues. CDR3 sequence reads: CASSLERDSTYGYTF.

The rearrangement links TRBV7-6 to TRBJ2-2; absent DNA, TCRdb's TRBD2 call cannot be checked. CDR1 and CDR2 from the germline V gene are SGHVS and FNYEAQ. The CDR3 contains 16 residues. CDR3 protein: CASSFPSGSITGELFF.